These 23 T cell receptor beta chains were all obtained from the same sample, sequenced in a study of human T cells and chemical hapten exposure. TCRdb reanalysed the RACE reads using MiXCR and keeps one entry per CDR3 protein. The sample holds about 120,000 distinct CDR3 sequences, about 13% seen once. Stated time point: pre-sensitization, week 0. Sample treatment: therapeutic diphenylcyclopropenone sensitization with weekly scalp DPC. The sequenced sample was whole blood, obtained in connection with sensitization to the hapten diphenylcyclopropenone (DPC). The receptors originated from a woman younger than 30 with alopecia areata. Some clones in this sample may be carry-over from other donors' samples.

This clonotype was seen many times. The V gene is TRBV6-6, the J gene TRBJ2-1; 9 bases map to TRBD1. The V gene end was trimmed by 5 bases and the J gene end by 4 bases; junction bases not matched to a gene: 3. Germline CDR1 reads MNHNY; CDR2 reads SVGAGI (reference sequence). The CDR3 runs to 14 residues. The CDR3 loop reads CASSGTGQYNEQFF. DNA of the CDR3: TGTGCCAGCAGTGGGACAGGGCAGTACAATGAGCAGTTCTTC.

This clonotype has at least ten counts. The chain couples TRBV9 to TRBJ2-3; the D call may be TRBD1 or TRBD2 (5 bases each). Per the germline V gene, CDR1 is SGDLS and CDR2 is YYNGEE. The CDR3 contains 14 residues. The V end was cut by 1 base, the J end by 2 bases, with 8 bases between. As DNA, the CDR3 is TGTGCCAGCAGCGTACTGGGGGACACAGATACGCAGTATTTT. Residues: CASSVLGDTDTQYF.

The chain is built from TRBV6-2 or TRBV6-3 and TRBJ1-6; D uncertain. The CDR3 totals 19 residues. The V end lost 0 bases, the J end lost 0 bases, and 15 bases lay between the germline ends. Per the germline V gene, CDR1 is MNHEY and CDR2 is SVGEGT. CDR3 protein: CASSYSTSGKSSYNSPLHF. In DNA form, the CDR3 reads TGTGCCAGCAGTTACTCAACGTCCGGGAAGAGCTCCTATAATTCACCCCTCCACTTT.

V is TRBV29-1 and J is TRBJ2-1, with 8 bases lining up with TRBD2. CDR1 is SQVTM, CDR2 ANQGSEA, per germline. This CDR3 region has 11 residues. V lost 4 bases to trimming and J lost 8 bases; unmatched junction nucleotides: 1. The CDR3 bases are TGCAGCGTTGCGACTAGCGATGAGCAGTTCTTC. Translation: CSVATSDEQFF.

The gene calls are TRBV12-3 or TRBV12-4 and TRBJ2-1; D may be TRBD2 (7 bases). The CDR3 loop spans 15 amino acids. Between the trimmed V and J ends, which lost 7 bases and 4 bases, there was a span of 17 bases. CDR3 in amino acids: CASIPKGGAYNEQFF. For the CDR3, the DNA is TGTGCCAGCATACCGAAGGGGGGGGCTTACAATGAGCAGTTCTTC.

This clonotype was counted ten times or more. This rearrangement joins TRBV27 to TRBJ2-6; D unclear. V lost 1 base and J 2 bases, leaving 6 bases between the germline ends. The CDR3 sequence is 15 residues long. Germline CDR1 reads MNHEY; CDR2 reads SMNVEV (reference sequence). The CDR3 bases are TGTGCCAGCAGTTTATTTCCCCCTGGGGCCAACGTCCTGACTTTC. It codes for CASSLFPPGANVLTF.

This clonotype has a count of ten or more. The V gene is TRBV9, the J gene TRBJ2-7, with D hard to call. Trimming left V 3 bases short and J 5 bases short, with 15 bases between. Germline V gene lookup returns CDR1 SGDLS and CDR2 YYNGEE. This CDR3 has 14 amino acids. The CDR3 loop is CASSAGPTLDEQYF. Here the CDR3 DNA reads TGTGCCAGCAGCGCCGGCCCTACATTGGACGAGCAGTACTTC.

This clonotype showed up just a few times. V and J are TRBV25-1 and TRBJ2-1, with 8 bases identical to TRBD2. CDR1 is MGHDK and CDR2 is SYGVNS in the germline V gene. The CDR3 totals 17 residues. V dropped 4 bases and J dropped 0; count of bases not matched to a gene: 8. For the CDR3, the DNA is TGTGCCAGCAGTGGTAGGACTAGCCCTAGCTCCTACAATGAGCAGTTCTTC. This sequence encodes CASSGRTSPSSYNEQFF.

The chain is built from TRBV14 and TRBJ1-1, with 8 bases matching TRBD1. The CDR3 extends over 16 amino acids. Germline loops: CDR1 SGHDN, CDR2 FVKESK. Trimming cost V 2 bases and J 4 bases; bases outside gene matches: 9. As DNA, the CDR3 is TGTGCCAGCAGCCAATATAAGGACAGGGAGGGCACTGAAGCTTTCTTT. Amino acids: CASSQYKDREGTEAFF.

The CDR3 region has the DNA TGTGCCAGCAGCCATAACGCGGGGGGTAGGCCCAATGAGCAGTTCTTC. It codes for CASSHNAGGRPNEQFF. The V and J genes are TRBV6-2 or TRBV6-3 and TRBJ2-1; TRBD2 aligns across 8 bases. Germline assignment: CDR1 MNHEY and CDR2 SVGEGT. CDR3 length: 16 amino acids. The junction had 13 bases not matched to a gene; V was cut back by 6 bases and J by 6 bases.

The chain carries TRBV4-3 and TRBJ1-2; D is possibly TRBD1 (6 bases). The CDR3 totals 16 residues. V was shortened by 3 bases and J by 1 base, with 15 bases between the two germline ends. Germline lookup yields CDR1 LGHNA and CDR2 YSLEER. CDR3 DNA sequence: TGCGCCAGCAGCCACCGACAGGCTGTGGGTAACTATGGCTACACCTTC. Amino acid sequence: CASSHRQAVGNYGYTF.

A few counts support this clonotype. The chain recombines TRBV7-9 with TRBJ2-1, with D unclear. CDR3 length: 12 amino acids. CDR1 and CDR2 from the germline V gene are SEHNR and FQNEAQ (reference sequence). V was shortened by 2 bases and J by 5 bases, with 4 bases between the two germline ends. As DNA, the CDR3 is TGTGCCAGCAGCTTAACCAACAATGAGCAGTTCTTC. It is translated as CASSLTNNEQFF.

The sample holds a few counts of this clonotype. The chain links TRBV6-7 to TRBJ2-7, with D unclear. TRBV6-7 is flagged as an ORF with uncertain function. Trimming cost V 5 bases and J 4 bases, with 12 bases left between them. This CDR3 comprises 13 residues. The CDR3 DNA reads as TGTGCCAGCAGTCCCCGACATGAATACGAGCAGTACTTC. Encoded protein: CASSPRHEYEQYF.

The J gene is TRBJ2-3, the V gene TRBV4-3, with 9 bases that match TRBD2. The V and J ends lost 8 bases and 1 base, in that order; junction bases with no gene match: 10. The CDR3 spans 16 residues. Germline values: CDR1 LGHNA, CDR2 YSLEER. The CDR3 bases are TGCGCCAGCGGGAGGCCGGCTAGCGGGGGCACAGATACGCAGTATTTT. This encodes CASGRPASGGTDTQYF.

This clonotype was recorded once. V is TRBV4-3 and J is TRBJ2-5, with D possibly TRBD2 on 6 matching bases. Per the germline V gene, CDR1 is LGHNA and CDR2 is YSLEER. V lost 0 bases, J lost 2 bases, and 7 bases lay in between. The CDR3 extends over 14 amino acids. The CDR3 protein is CASSQDSGQETQYF. The DNA of the CDR3 is TGCGCCAGCAGCCAAGACAGCGGGCAAGAGACCCAGTACTTC.

The rearrangement links TRBV29-1 to TRBJ2-3; TRBD2 aligns across 10 bases. This CDR3 region has 15 residues. The germline V gene has CDR1 SQVTM and CDR2 ANQGSEA. V was clipped by 4 bases and J by 0 bases; unmatched bases: 4. The DNA of the CDR3 is TGCAGCGTTGTAGGACTAGCGGATAGCACAGATACGCAGTATTTT. Encoded protein: CSVVGLADSTDTQYF.

This clonotype was seen a handful of times. This chain's CDR3 is CASSWDRGWTGELFF. CDR3 nucleotides: TGTGCCAGCAGTTGGGACAGGGGATGGACCGGGGAGCTGTTTTTT. This rearrangement joins TRBV28 to TRBJ2-2, with TRBD1 identical over 10 bases. This CDR3 contains 15 residues. J gave up 5 bases and V 4 bases, and 4 bases lay outside the gene matches. Germline CDR1 is MDHEN and CDR2 is SYDVKM.

This sequence joins TRBV20-1 and TRBJ1-1; D gene uncertain. The CDR3 loop spans 16 amino acids. Germline V gene lookup returns CDR1 DFQATT and CDR2 SNEGSKA (reference sequence). V was trimmed by 1 base and J by 5 bases, leaving 20 bases between them. In DNA form, the CDR3 reads TGCAGTGCTAGAGTGGGCGGCAGGAATTTGGAGACTGAAGCTTTCTTT. It codes for CSARVGGRNLETEAFF.

This clonotype was seen ten or more times. The chain couples TRBV6-5 to TRBJ1-6; D remains unclear. There are 13 residues in the CDR3. V was pared by 0 bases and J by 9 bases, with 6 bases between. Germline-derived CDR1 and CDR2 are MNHEY and SVGAGI. The DNA of the CDR3 is TGTGCCAGCAGTTACTCCCGTGGTTCACCCCTCCACTTT. This encodes CASSYSRGSPLHF.

This clonotype was observed a few times. The chain joins TRBV7-2 to TRBJ2-1, with D tentatively TRBD2 (5 bases). Trimming removed 5 bases at V and 5 bases at J, with 10 bases between. Germline CDR1 SGHTA, CDR2 FQGNSA. This CDR3 contains 13 residues. CDR3 nucleotides: TGTGCCAGCAGCCCCGAGAGGGACAATGAGCAGTTCTTC. Translation gives CASSPERDNEQFF.

The rearrangement links TRBV12-3 or TRBV12-4 to TRBJ2-7, with 7 bases aligning to TRBD1. With V trimmed by 3 bases and J by 9 bases, 11 bases remained unmatched. The CDR3 spans 14 residues. The CDR3: CASSFRQGPLGQYF. CDR3 nucleotide sequence: TGTGCCAGCAGTTTCCGACAGGGCCCTCTCGGGCAGTACTTC.

This clonotype was detected a few times. The chain carries TRBV5-6 and TRBJ1-6; maybe TRBD1 (5 bases). V was clipped by 4 bases and J by 7 bases, with 9 bases between them. Germline assignment: CDR1 SGHDT and CDR2 YYEEEE. The CDR3 covers 13 residues. For the CDR3, the DNA is TGTGCCAGCAGCGGACGGACAAATTCACCCCTCCACTTT. Amino acids: CASSGRTNSPLHF.

This clonotype has ten or more counts. The genes are TRBV28 and TRBJ2-7; D not resolved. V was pared by 6 bases and J by 3 bases, with 6 bases between. The CDR3 runs to 11 residues. CDR1 is MDHEN, CDR2 SYDVKM, per germline. This chain's CDR3 is CASRQIYEQYF. DNA for the CDR3: TGTGCCAGCAGACAGATCTACGAGCAGTACTTC.